This T cell receptor beta chain is drawn from a study of OX40 agonist ivuxolimab in advanced cancers. About the research overall: A diagnosis of hepatocellular carcinoma, melanoma, renal cell or head and neck cancer was present in dose-escalation patients. Partial responses were achieved by three patients, one with hepatocellular carcinoma and two with cutaneous melanoma.

The junction had 9 bases not matched to a gene; V was cut back by 4 bases and J by 1 base. Germline loops: CDR1 SGDLS, CDR2 YYNGEE. The CDR3 has 17 amino acids. The protocol was immunoSEQ multiplex PCR, while the TCRdb copy is restricted to in-frame clones and leaves out a portion. The data show tens of thousands of clones, 94% seen once. This clone was observed a handful of times. Its matching antigen is unknown. Overall study results and limits: No antigen was identified for the clonally expanded peripheral T cells.

The sample was CD4+ or CD8+ T cells sorted from blood, taken in a trial of the OX40 agonist ivuxolimab. The receptor was derived from an adult with an advanced solid tumor such as melanoma, head and neck, liver or kidney cancer. The chain carries TRBV9 and TRBJ2-2; 8 positions match TRBD1. The CDR3 protein is CASSHPTGTGNTGELFF. Written as DNA, the CDR3 is TGTGCCAGCAGCCACCCTACCGGGACAGGGAACACCGGGGAGCTGTTTTTT.